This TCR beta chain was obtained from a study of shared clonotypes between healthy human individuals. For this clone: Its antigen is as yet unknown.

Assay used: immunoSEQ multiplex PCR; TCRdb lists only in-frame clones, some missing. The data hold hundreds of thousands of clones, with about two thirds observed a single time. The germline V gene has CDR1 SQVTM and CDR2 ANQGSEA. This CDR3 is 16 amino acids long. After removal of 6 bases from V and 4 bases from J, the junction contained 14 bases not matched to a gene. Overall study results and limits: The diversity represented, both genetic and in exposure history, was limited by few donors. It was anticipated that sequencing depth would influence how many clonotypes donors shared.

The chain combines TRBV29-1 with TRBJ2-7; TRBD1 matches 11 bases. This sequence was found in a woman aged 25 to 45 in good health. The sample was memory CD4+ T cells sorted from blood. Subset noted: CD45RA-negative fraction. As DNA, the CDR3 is TGCAGCGTCCAAAAGGCTCGGACAGGGGGCTTATACGAGCAGTACTTC. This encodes CSVQKARTGGLYEQYF.